Detailed here is one TCR beta chain. What it binds is unknown. TCRdb's copy holds only in-frame clones and misses some; the assay was immunoSEQ multiplex PCR. The table shows hundreds of thousands of clones, with 80% to 90% occurring only once. The data are from a study of Ad26.COV2.S vaccination and SARS-CoV-2 variants. Study information: Intramuscular Ad26.COV2.S doses were given once or twice, 56 days apart. Study conclusions and caveats: Spike-specific CD8+ and CD4+ T cell responses reportedly showed substantial breadth after vaccination.

As for treatment: over 15 received Ad26.COV2.S at low or high dose, single or two shots; about five received placebo; per-sample allocation not given. Sampling was done on day 63 after the first vaccine or placebo injection. This CDR3 has 14 residues. Between the trimmed V and J ends, which lost 0 bases and 7 bases, there was a span of 11 bases. The germline V gene encodes CDR1 SGDLS and CDR2 YYNGEE. This TCR derives from a person between 18 and 60 years old who received the Ad26.COV2.S COVID-19 vaccine or a placebo. Material: peripheral blood, obtained in a trial of Ad26.COV2.S vaccine versus placebo. J is TRBJ2-1 and V is TRBV9; TRBD2 might be the D (6 bases). The CDR3 loop is CASSVDLARNEQFF. CDR3 nucleotide sequence: TGTGCCAGCAGCGTAGACCTAGCGAGAAATGAGCAGTTCTTC.